This T cell receptor (beta chain) was obtained from a study of beta chain features in type 1 diabetes. General study results and limits: In all four CD4+ subsets, TCRB CDR3 length was significantly, moderately reduced in type 1 diabetes.

Notes on this clone: Its specificity is not known.

The V gene's germline CDR1 is SGHRS and CDR2 YFSETQ. V was clipped by 0 bases and J by 3 bases, with 6 bases between them. The CDR3 is 14 residues long. Since all of the isolated RNA was reverse transcribed, expressed TCRB transcripts were what got sequenced. Clones were sequenced by immunoSEQ multiplex PCR, and TCRdb holds only the in-frame ones, with some missing. Here the sample spans some 360,000 clones, over 9% being singletons. Specimen: central memory CD4+ T cells from blood. The rearrangement uses TRBV5-1 and TRBJ1-4; no reliable D call. The TCR was taken from a man between 25 and 39 years old with type 1 diabetes. In DNA, the CDR3 is TGCGCCAGCAGCTTGGAAGCCCCTAATGAAAAACTGTTTTTT. It encodes CASSLEAPNEKLFF.